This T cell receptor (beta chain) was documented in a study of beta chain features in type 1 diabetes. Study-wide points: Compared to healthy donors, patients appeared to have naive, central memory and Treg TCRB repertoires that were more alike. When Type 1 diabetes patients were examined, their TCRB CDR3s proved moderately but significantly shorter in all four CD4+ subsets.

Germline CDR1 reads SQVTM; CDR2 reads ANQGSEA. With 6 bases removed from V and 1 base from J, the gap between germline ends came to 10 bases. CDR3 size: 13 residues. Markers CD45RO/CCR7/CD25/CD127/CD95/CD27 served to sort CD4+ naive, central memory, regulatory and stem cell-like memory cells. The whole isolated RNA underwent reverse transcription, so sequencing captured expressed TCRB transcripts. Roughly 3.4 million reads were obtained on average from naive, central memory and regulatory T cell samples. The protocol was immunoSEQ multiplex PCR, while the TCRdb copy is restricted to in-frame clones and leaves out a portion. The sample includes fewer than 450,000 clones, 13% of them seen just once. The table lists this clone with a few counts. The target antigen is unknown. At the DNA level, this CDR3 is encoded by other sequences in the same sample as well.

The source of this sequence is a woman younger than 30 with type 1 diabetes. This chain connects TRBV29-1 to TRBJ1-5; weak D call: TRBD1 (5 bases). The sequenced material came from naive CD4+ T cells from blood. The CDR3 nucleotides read TGCAGCGTCGGGGGTGGGAGCAATCAGCCCCAGCATTTT. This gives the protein CSVGGGSNQPQHF.